The 29 T cell receptor beta chains presented below share a single source sample, sequenced in a study of T cells after yellow fever vaccination. Each CDR3 protein gets one entry after TCRdb re-called the 5' RACE reads with MiXCR. There are 500,000 to 550,000 distinct CDR3 sequences in the sample; less than 25% occur only once, and roughly 16% lies in the top ten. Sequenced material: PBMCs, taken roughly 20 days after the first yellow fever vaccination. Receptors originate from a man aged 18 to 30 who received the YFV17D yellow fever vaccine.

The chain has TRBV5-6 and TRBJ2-3, with D perhaps TRBD1 or TRBD2 (5 bases each). CDR1 is SGHDT and CDR2 is YYEEEE in the germline V gene. The CDR3 spans 17 residues. V was trimmed by 4 bases and J by 2 bases, leaving 20 bases between them. The CDR3: CASSPGGWAGHTDTQYF. In DNA, the CDR3 is TGTGCCAGCAGCCCTGGGGGTTGGGCAGGGCACACAGATACGCAGTATTTT.

This clonotype showed up just a few times. The CDR3 nucleotides read TGCAGCGTTGAGAGTCTAGCGGGGATATCAGATACGCAGTATTTT. Protein: CSVESLAGISDTQYF. The chain has TRBV29-1 and TRBJ2-3, with 9 bases matching TRBD2. CDR1 and CDR2 from the germline V gene are SQVTM and ANQGSEA. V gave up 3 bases and J gave up 4 bases; unmatched junction bases: 8. CDR3 length: 15 amino acids.

This clonotype came up a few times. CDR3 DNA: TGTGCCAGCAGCCAAAGTACAGGGGGCTTATACAATGAGCAGTTCTTC. It translates to CASSQSTGGLYNEQFF. The chain is built from TRBV5-4 and TRBJ2-1; 9 bases are a match to TRBD1. The germline V gene has CDR1 SGHNT and CDR2 YYREEE (reference sequence). There are 16 residues in the CDR3. The V and J ends lost 4 bases and 4 bases, in that order; junction bases with no gene match: 9.

CDR3 nucleotides: TGTGCCAGCACCTCGGGGGCCGACCGCTACGAGCAGTACTTC. Amino acids: CASTSGADRYEQYF. The V and J genes are TRBV6-2 or TRBV6-3 and TRBJ2-7; the D gene could be TRBD1 or TRBD2 (6 bases each). The CDR3 runs to 14 residues. Germline CDR1 reads MNHEY; CDR2 reads SVGEGT. Trimming pared 7 bases from V and 3 bases from J, leaving 16 bases between.

This clonotype has ten or more counts. The chain links TRBV7-2 to TRBJ1-2; D might be TRBD1 (5 bases). The V and J ends lost 1 base and 8 bases respectively, with 14 bases between them. Per the germline V gene, CDR1 is SGHTA and CDR2 is FQGNSA. CDR3 size: 14 residues. Here the CDR3 reads CASSLVGQGDGYTF. CDR3 nucleotides: TGTGCCAGCAGCTTAGTGGGGCAGGGTGACGGCTACACCTTC. The whole variable domain, filled in from reference TRBV7-2 and TRBJ1-2, reads GAGVSQSPSNKVTEKGKDVELRCDPISGHTALYWYRQSLGQGLEFLIYFQGNSAPDKSGLPSDRFSAERTGGSVSTLTIQRTQQEDSAVYLCASSLVGQGDGYTFGSGTRLTVV.

The chain joins TRBV7-2 to TRBJ2-3; 11 bases are a match to TRBD2. V lost 5 bases to trimming and J lost 4 bases; unmatched junction nucleotides: 5. The CDR3 has 15 residues. CDR1 is SGHTA and CDR2 is FQGNSA in the germline V gene. The CDR3 is CASSLLTSGADTQYF. The CDR3 nucleotides read TGTGCCAGCAGCCTCCTGACTAGCGGGGCAGATACGCAGTATTTT.

CDR3 bases: TGTGCCAGTGGGGGGGCCGTCGAAGAGACCCAGTACTTC. This encodes CASGGAVEETQYF. The rearrangement uses TRBV6-1 and TRBJ2-5; D might be TRBD2 (7 bases). CDR1 and CDR2 (germline): MNHNS, SASEGT. The CDR3 is 13 amino acids. V gave up 9 bases and J gave up 3 bases, with 14 bases separating them.

This clonotype has more than one count but fewer than ten. The chain couples TRBV29-1 to TRBJ2-3; D tentatively reads TRBD1 or TRBD2 (5 bases each). Trimming took off 7 bases at V and 1 base at J, with 21 bases between the two ends. CDR3 size: 16 residues. Germline V gene sequence: CDR1 SQVTM, CDR2 ANQGSEA. The CDR3 is CSAERGRVEGTDTQYF. The CDR3 bases are TGCAGCGCTGAGAGGGGCAGGGTTGAGGGCACAGATACGCAGTATTTT.

The chain links TRBV6-1 to TRBJ2-6; 12 nucleotides agree with TRBD2. The CDR3 runs 18 residues. With V trimmed by 8 bases and J by 3 bases, 11 bases remained unmatched. Germline V gene lookup returns CDR1 MNHNS and CDR2 SASEGT. CDR3 in DNA: TGTGCCAGCTCCGGGACTAGCGGGTTGAATGGTGGGGCCAACGTCCTGACTTTC. As protein: CASSGTSGLNGGANVLTF.

This clonotype was detected a few times. The V gene is TRBV7-9, the J gene TRBJ2-1; TRBD1 aligns across 8 bases. The CDR3 covers 15 residues. Trimming at V came to 8 bases and at J to 8 bases, leaving 14 bases not matched to a gene. Germline V gives CDR1 SEHNR, CDR2 FQNEAQ (reference sequence). The CDR3 bases are TGTGCCAGCTCGGCCGGGACAGGTTTCGGCGATGAGCAGTTCTTC. Its protein product is CASSAGTGFGDEQFF.

This clonotype was counted only a few times. This chain links TRBV20-1 with TRBJ1-1; tentative D call: TRBD1 (5 bases). There are 11 residues in the CDR3. Germline assignment: CDR1 DFQATT and CDR2 SNEGSKA (reference sequence). V shed 8 bases and J shed 0 bases, with 7 bases lying between them. The CDR3 is CSRTLNTEAFF. The CDR3 coding sequence is TGCAGTAGGACATTGAACACTGAAGCTTTCTTT.

V is TRBV4-1 and J is TRBJ2-5, with a weak D call TRBD2 (6 bases). The CDR3 totals 14 residues. The V end lost 1 base, the J end lost 3 bases, and 9 bases lay between the germline ends. CDR1 MGHRA and CDR2 YSYEKL come from the germline V gene. CDR3 amino acids: CASSQGGGEETQYF. Written as DNA, the CDR3 is TGCGCCAGCAGCCAAGGGGGCGGGGAAGAGACCCAGTACTTC.

The V gene is TRBV7-3, the J gene TRBJ2-2; tentative D call: TRBD1 (5 bases). The CDR3 sequence is 15 residues long. CDR1 and CDR2 (germline): SGHTA, FQGTGA. V lost 2 bases and J lost 4, with 11 bases in between. DNA for the CDR3: TGTGCCAGCAGCTTAGTTCAGGGCGGCACCGGGGAGCTGTTTTTT. Its protein is CASSLVQGGTGELFF.

The chain uses TRBV25-1 and TRBJ1-2; 7 positions match TRBD1. The CDR3 runs to 14 residues. J was trimmed by 5 bases and V by 5 bases; bases with no gene match: 8. CDR1 and CDR2 from the germline V gene are MGHDK and SYGVNS. DNA for the CDR3: TGTGCCAGCAGTCCCCGGAGGGGGCCATATGGCTACACCTTC. Translated, it gives CASSPRRGPYGYTF.

This clonotype turned up a few times. The chain links TRBV27 to TRBJ2-1, with D perhaps being TRBD1 or TRBD2 (5 bases each). There are 15 residues in the CDR3. The V gene's germline CDR1 is MNHEY and CDR2 SMNVEV (reference sequence). V lost 4 bases and J 6 bases, leaving 16 bases between the germline ends. DNA of the CDR3: TGTGCCAGCAGTTCTCCGGGGCTGGCCAGCAATGAGCAGTTCTTC. It codes for CASSSPGLASNEQFF.

The rearrangement joins TRBV6-5 to TRBJ1-5, with D maybe TRBD1 (6 bases). The V gene's germline CDR1 is MNHEY and CDR2 SVGAGI. The V gene lost 2 bases and the J gene lost 7 bases, with 9 bases spanning the gap. CDR3 size: 13 residues. The CDR3 DNA reads TGTGCCAGCAGTTACGACAGGACGCAGCCCCAGCATTTT. Amino acids: CASSYDRTQPQHF.

CDR3 loop: CASSSPNVGDTQYF. The CDR3 DNA is TGTGCCAGCAGCTCGCCGAATGTAGGAGATACGCAGTATTTT. V is TRBV7-2 and J is TRBJ2-3; D is ambiguous. V lost 4 bases to trimming and J lost 5 bases, with 13 bases between them. From germline, CDR1 is SGHTA and CDR2 FQGNSA. The CDR3 totals 14 residues.

This clonotype was seen a handful of times. The chain is built from TRBV5-6 and TRBJ2-7, with 7 bases matching TRBD1. Looked up from germline, CDR1 is SGHDT and CDR2 is YYEEEE. There are 11 residues in the CDR3. V was clipped by 3 bases and J by 7 bases; unmatched bases: 1. The CDR3 region is CASSWGQEQYF. The CDR3 DNA reads as TGTGCCAGCAGCTGGGGACAGGAGCAGTACTTC.

This clonotype was picked up many times. The V call is TRBV5-1, the J call TRBJ2-2; D is ambiguous. V gave up 0 bases and J gave up 5 bases, with 8 bases separating them. This CDR3 spans 14 amino acids. Germline V gene lookup returns CDR1 SGHRS and CDR2 YFSETQ. The CDR3: CASSLGGRTGELFF. The DNA for the CDR3 is TGCGCCAGCAGCTTGGGCGGCCGAACCGGGGAGCTGTTTTTT.

The CDR3 loop is CASSFGPRSDTQYF. In DNA, the CDR3 is TGTGCCAGCAGCTTCGGACCAAGGTCGGATACGCAGTATTTT. The chain employs TRBV7-6 and TRBJ2-3; no reliable D call. Trimming cost V 3 bases and J 6 bases, with 13 bases left between them. CDR3 size: 14 residues. Germline CDR1 SGHVS, CDR2 FNYEAQ.

This clonotype was seen more than once but under ten times. The gene calls are TRBV7-2 and TRBJ2-3; D unclear. With 3 bases removed from V and 4 bases from J, the gap between germline ends came to 11 bases. Germline-derived CDR1 and CDR2 are SGHTA and FQGNSA. The CDR3 has 14 residues. The CDR3 protein is CASSFSAPADTQYF. The CDR3 DNA sequence: TGTGCCAGCAGCTTTTCCGCGCCCGCAGATACGCAGTATTTT. Using reference TRBV7-2 and TRBJ2-3 for the parts outside the CDR3, the full variable domain is GAGVSQSPSNKVTEKGKDVELRCDPISGHTALYWYRQSLGQGLEFLIYFQGNSAPDKSGLPSDRFSAERTGGSVSTLTIQRTQQEDSAVYLCASSFSAPADTQYFGPGTRLTVL.

The chain combines TRBV7-9 with TRBJ2-5, with 9 bases fitting TRBD1. Germline V gives CDR1 SEHNR, CDR2 FQNEAQ (reference sequence). CDR3 length: 15 residues. The V and J ends lost 5 bases and 5 bases, in that order; junction bases with no gene match: 9. The CDR3 reads CASSSTGGAGETQYF. Here the CDR3 DNA reads TGTGCCAGCAGCAGTACAGGGGGCGCAGGGGAGACCCAGTACTTC.

The J gene is TRBJ2-2, the V gene TRBV14; D gene uncertain. Germline loops: CDR1 SGHDN, CDR2 FVKESK. Between the trimmed V and J ends, which lost 1 base and 0 bases, there was a span of 9 bases. The CDR3 consists of 16 residues. The CDR3 nucleotides read TGTGCCAGCAGCCAAGGAGTTATATCGAACACCGGGGAGCTGTTTTTT. This encodes CASSQGVISNTGELFF.

The table lists this clonotype with a few counts. This chain's CDR3 is CATGLAEETQYF. CDR3 sequence (DNA): TGTGCCACCGGACTAGCGGAAGAGACCCAGTACTTC. The rearrangement uses TRBV15 and TRBJ2-5; 10 bases are a match to TRBD2. Per the germline V gene, CDR1 is LNHNV and CDR2 is YYDKDF (reference sequence). The length of the CDR3 is 12 residues. V lost 8 bases to trimming and J lost 3 bases; unmatched junction nucleotides: 0.

This clonotype occurred once. The chain carries TRBV12-3 or TRBV12-4 and TRBJ2-3, with 7 bases fitting TRBD1. The CDR3 is 15 residues long. Germline trimming cut 4 bases from V and 4 bases from J; bases unmatched to any gene: 8. CDR3 coding DNA: TGTGCCAGCAGTTCAGGGGGTTCGAATCCAGATACGCAGTATTTT. Amino acids: CASSSGGSNPDTQYF.

This clonotype has only a few counts. The chain uses TRBV5-4 and TRBJ2-3, with D uncertain. The CDR3 has 14 amino acids. The V and J ends lost 0 bases and 4 bases respectively, with 9 bases between them. The V gene's germline CDR1 is SGHNT and CDR2 YYREEE (reference sequence). The CDR3 region is CASSLGVGPDTQYF. The CDR3 DNA follows: TGTGCCAGCAGCTTGGGCGTTGGGCCAGATACGCAGTATTTT. Based on the CDR3 plus reference TRBV5-4 and TRBJ2-3, the full variable domain is ETGVTQSPTHLIKTRGQQVTLRCSSQSGHNTVSWYQQALGQGPQFIFQYYREEENGRGNFPPRFSGLQFPNYSSELNVNALELDDSALYLCASSLGVGPDTQYFGPGTRLTVL.

The J gene is TRBJ2-7, the V gene TRBV28; no firm D call. Trimming left V 2 bases short and J 7 bases short, with 12 bases between. The CDR3 is made up of 13 amino acids. Germline V gene data show CDR1 as MDHEN and CDR2 as SYDVKM. CDR3 nucleotides: TGTGCCAGCAGTTTAAATGGGGTGAGAGAGCAGTACGTC. Translation: CASSLNGVREQYV.

This clonotype was counted a few times. The chain recombines TRBV7-2 with TRBJ2-2, with 8 bases identical to TRBD2. Germline loops: CDR1 SGHTA, CDR2 FQGNSA. This CDR3 region has 16 residues. The V and J ends lost 2 bases and 7 bases, in that order; junction bases with no gene match: 9. CDR3 sequence reads: CASSLIRGGHGGELFF. CDR3 bases: TGTGCCAGCAGCTTAATCCGGGGGGGCCATGGCGGGGAGCTGTTTTTT.

CDR3 sequence (DNA): TGTGCCAGCAGCTTAAACAGGGGGGCCGGGGAGCTGTTTTTT. It translates to CASSLNRGAGELFF. The rearrangement links TRBV7-2 to TRBJ2-2, with 8 bases identical to TRBD1. The CDR3 contains 14 residues. The germline V gene has CDR1 SGHTA and CDR2 FQGNSA. Trimming removed 2 bases from V and 6 bases from J; junction bases left unmatched: 2.